This T cell receptor (beta chain) was sequenced for a study of T cells in Graves' hyperthyroidism and ophthalmopathy. Hyperthyroidism of Graves' type that showed no ophthalmopathy progression within 18 months was stable. Exclusion of a patient resulted from uncontrolled infection, other autoimmune disease, pregnancy or lactation. Together with thyroid ultrasound, orbital computed tomography, serum thyroxine and TRAb, clinical symptoms were used for diagnoses. This clonotype showed up many times. The antigen is unknown. The CDR3 regions of TCR beta were amplified from RNA transcripts. Primed by the HTBI set, a first-round RT-PCR was run on the TCR CDR3. TCRdb reanalysed the multiplex PCR reads using MiXCR and keeps one entry per CDR3 protein. There are around 440,000 distinct CDR3 sequences in the sample; approximately 14% occur only once, and approximately 14% lies in the top ten. Germline CDR1 reads LGHDT; CDR2 reads YNNKEL (reference sequence). The CDR3 is 14 amino acids. Germline trimming cut 3 bases from V and 8 bases from J; bases unmatched to any gene: 6.

Overall study results and limits: Model-based prediction identified ophthalmopathy a median roughly 5.9 months prior to its onset.

The genes are TRBV3-1 and TRBJ1-2, with 10 bases identical to TRBD1. The sample comprised blood. This receptor was taken from a woman aged 18 to 35 with Graves' hyperthyroidism. CDR3 protein: CASSHGGQGTGYTF. In DNA form, the CDR3 reads TGTGCCAGCAGCCACGGGGGACAGGGGACGGGCTACACCTTC.